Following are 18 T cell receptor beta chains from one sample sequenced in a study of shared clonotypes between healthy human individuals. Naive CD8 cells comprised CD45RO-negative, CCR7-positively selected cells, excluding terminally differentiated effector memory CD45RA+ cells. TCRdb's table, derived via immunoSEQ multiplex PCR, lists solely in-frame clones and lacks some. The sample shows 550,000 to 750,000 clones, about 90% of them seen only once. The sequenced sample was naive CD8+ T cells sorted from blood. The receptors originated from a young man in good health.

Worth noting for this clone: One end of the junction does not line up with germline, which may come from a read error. CDR3 DNA sequence: TGTGCCGGCAGCGAGGCGTACCAAGAGACCCAGTACTTC. Protein: CAGSEAYQETQYF. The V gene is TRBV7-9, the J gene TRBJ2-5; D is ambiguous. The germline gives CDR1 SEHNR, CDR2 FQNEAQ (reference sequence). The CDR3 sequence is 13 residues long. The full variable domain, its missing parts supplied by reference TRBV7-9 and TRBJ2-5, is DTGVSQNPRHKITKRGQNVTFRCDPISEHNRLYWYRQTLGQGPEFLTYFQNEAQLEKSRLLSDRFSAERPKGSFSTLEIQRTEQGDSAMYLCAGSEAYQETQYFGPGTRLLVL.

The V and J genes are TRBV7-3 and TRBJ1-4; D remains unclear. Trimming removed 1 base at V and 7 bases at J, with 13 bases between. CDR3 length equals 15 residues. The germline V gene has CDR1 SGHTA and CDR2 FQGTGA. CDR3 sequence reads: CASSLMAGGGEKLFF. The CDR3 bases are TGTGCCAGCAGCTTAATGGCAGGAGGAGGTGAAAAACTGTTTTTT.

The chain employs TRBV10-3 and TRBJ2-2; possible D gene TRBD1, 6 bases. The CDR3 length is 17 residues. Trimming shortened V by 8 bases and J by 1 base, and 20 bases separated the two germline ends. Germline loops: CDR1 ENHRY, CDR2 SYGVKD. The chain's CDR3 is CAIQYTPKGENTGELFF. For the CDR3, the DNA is TGTGCCATCCAGTACACCCCCAAGGGGGAGAACACCGGGGAGCTGTTTTTT.

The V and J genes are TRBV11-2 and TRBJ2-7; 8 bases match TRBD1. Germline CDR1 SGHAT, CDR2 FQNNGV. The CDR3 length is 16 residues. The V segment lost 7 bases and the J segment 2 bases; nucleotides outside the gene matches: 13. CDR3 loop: CASTRQGRYWTYEQYF. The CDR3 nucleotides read TGTGCCAGCACCCGACAGGGGAGGTATTGGACCTACGAGCAGTACTTC.

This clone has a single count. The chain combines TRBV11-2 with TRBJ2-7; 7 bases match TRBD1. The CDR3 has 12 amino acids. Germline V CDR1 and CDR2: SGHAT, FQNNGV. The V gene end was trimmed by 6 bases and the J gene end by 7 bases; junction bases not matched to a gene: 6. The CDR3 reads CASSYRGSEQYF. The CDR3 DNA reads TGTGCCAGCAGTTACAGGGGAAGTGAGCAGTACTTC.

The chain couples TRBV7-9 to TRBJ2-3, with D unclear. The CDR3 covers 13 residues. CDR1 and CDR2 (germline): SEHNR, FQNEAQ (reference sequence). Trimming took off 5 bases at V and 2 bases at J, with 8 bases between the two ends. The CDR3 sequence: CASSPPDTDTQYF. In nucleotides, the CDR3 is TGTGCCAGCAGCCCTCCGGACACAGATACGCAGTATTTT.

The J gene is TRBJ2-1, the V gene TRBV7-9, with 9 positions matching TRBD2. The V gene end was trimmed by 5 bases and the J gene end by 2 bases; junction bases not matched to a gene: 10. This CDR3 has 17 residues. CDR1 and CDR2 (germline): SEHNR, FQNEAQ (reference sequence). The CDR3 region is CASSPLGTSGPYNEQFF. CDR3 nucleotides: TGTGCCAGCAGCCCCTTGGGAACTAGCGGGCCCTACAATGAGCAGTTCTTC. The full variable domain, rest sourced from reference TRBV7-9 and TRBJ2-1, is DTGVSQNPRHKITKRGQNVTFRCDPISEHNRLYWYRQTLGQGPEFLTYFQNEAQLEKSRLLSDRFSAERPKGSFSTLEIQRTEQGDSAMYLCASSPLGTSGPYNEQFFGPGTRLTVL.

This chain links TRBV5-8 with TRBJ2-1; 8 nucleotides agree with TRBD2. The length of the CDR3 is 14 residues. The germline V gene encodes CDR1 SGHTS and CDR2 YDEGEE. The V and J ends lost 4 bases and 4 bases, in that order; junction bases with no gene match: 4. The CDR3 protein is CASSGLAYYNEQFF. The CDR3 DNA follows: TGTGCCAGCAGCGGACTAGCATATTACAATGAGCAGTTCTTC. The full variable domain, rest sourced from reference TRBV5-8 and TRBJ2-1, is EAGVTQSPTHLIKTRGQQATLRCSPISGHTSVYWYQQALGLGLQFLLWYDEGEERNRGNFPPRFSGRQFPNYSSELNVNALELEDSALYLCASSGLAYYNEQFFGPGTRLTVL.

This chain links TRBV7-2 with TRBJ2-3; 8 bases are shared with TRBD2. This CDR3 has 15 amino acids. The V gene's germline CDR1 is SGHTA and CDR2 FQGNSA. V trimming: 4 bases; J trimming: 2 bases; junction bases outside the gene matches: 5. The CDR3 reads CASSSIAGHTDTQYF. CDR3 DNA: TGTGCCAGCAGCTCTATAGCGGGGCACACAGATACGCAGTATTTT.

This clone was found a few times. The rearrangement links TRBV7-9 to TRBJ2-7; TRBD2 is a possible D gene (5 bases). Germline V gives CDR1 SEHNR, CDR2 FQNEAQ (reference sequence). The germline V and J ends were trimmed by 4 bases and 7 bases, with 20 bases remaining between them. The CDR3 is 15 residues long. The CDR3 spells CASSSRGERGFEQYF. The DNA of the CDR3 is TGTGCCAGCAGCTCCCGCGGAGAACGAGGGTTTGAGCAGTACTTC.

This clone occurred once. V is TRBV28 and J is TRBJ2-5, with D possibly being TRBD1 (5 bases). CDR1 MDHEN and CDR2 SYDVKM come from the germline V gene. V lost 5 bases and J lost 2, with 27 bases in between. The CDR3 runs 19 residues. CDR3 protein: CASSPLFRTISQWQETQYF. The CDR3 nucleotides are TGTGCCAGCAGTCCTCTATTCCGGACAATCAGTCAATGGCAAGAGACCCAGTACTTC.

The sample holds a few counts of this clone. CDR3 in DNA: TGTGCCAGCAGCTCCCGGACAGGAAACTATGGCTACACCTTC. This codes for CASSSRTGNYGYTF. The V call is TRBV7-9, the J call TRBJ1-2; 7 bases line up with TRBD1. CDR1 SEHNR and CDR2 FQNEAQ come from the germline V gene (reference sequence). The CDR3 is 14 amino acids. Unmatched junction bases numbered 4, after V lost 4 bases and J lost 2 bases.

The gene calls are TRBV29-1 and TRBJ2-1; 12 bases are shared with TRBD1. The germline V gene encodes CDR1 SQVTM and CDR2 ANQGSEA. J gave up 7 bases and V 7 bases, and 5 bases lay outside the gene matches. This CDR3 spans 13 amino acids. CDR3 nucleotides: TGCAGCGCCGGGACAGGGGGCGTGAATGAGCAGTTCTTC. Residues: CSAGTGGVNEQFF.

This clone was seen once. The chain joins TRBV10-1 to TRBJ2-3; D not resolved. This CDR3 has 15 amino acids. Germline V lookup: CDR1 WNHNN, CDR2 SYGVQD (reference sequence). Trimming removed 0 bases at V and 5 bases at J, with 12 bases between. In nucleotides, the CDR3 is TGCGCCAGCAGTGAGTCGGGCTCTCCGGGAGATACGCAGTATTTT. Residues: CASSESGSPGDTQYF.

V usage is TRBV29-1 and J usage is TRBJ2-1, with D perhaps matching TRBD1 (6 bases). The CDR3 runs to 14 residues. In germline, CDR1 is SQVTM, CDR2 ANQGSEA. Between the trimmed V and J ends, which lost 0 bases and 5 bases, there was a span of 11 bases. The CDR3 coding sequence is TGCAGCGTTGAAGAAGTGGGGACAAACAATGAGCAGTTCTTC. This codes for CSVEEVGTNNEQFF.

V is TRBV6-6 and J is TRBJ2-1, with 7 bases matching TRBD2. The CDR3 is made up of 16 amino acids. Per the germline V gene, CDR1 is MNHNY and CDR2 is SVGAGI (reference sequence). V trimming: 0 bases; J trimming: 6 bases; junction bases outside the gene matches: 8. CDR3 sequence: CASSYSREVSGNEQFF. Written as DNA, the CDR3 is TGTGCCAGCAGTTACTCCCGGGAGGTGTCGGGCAATGAGCAGTTCTTC.

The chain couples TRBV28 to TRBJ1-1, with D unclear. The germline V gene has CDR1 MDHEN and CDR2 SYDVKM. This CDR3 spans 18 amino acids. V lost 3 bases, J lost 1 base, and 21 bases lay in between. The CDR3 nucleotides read TGTGCCAGCAGTTTTGGAGGGCCCCACCTATATGGGAACACTGAAGCTTTCTTT. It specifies CASSFGGPHLYGNTEAFF.

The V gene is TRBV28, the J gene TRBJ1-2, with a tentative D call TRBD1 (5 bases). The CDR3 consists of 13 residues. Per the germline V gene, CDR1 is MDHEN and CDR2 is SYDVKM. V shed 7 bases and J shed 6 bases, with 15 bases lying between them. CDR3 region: CASTGTGGNGYTF. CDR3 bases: TGTGCCAGCACTGGGACGGGGGGGAATGGCTACACCTTC.